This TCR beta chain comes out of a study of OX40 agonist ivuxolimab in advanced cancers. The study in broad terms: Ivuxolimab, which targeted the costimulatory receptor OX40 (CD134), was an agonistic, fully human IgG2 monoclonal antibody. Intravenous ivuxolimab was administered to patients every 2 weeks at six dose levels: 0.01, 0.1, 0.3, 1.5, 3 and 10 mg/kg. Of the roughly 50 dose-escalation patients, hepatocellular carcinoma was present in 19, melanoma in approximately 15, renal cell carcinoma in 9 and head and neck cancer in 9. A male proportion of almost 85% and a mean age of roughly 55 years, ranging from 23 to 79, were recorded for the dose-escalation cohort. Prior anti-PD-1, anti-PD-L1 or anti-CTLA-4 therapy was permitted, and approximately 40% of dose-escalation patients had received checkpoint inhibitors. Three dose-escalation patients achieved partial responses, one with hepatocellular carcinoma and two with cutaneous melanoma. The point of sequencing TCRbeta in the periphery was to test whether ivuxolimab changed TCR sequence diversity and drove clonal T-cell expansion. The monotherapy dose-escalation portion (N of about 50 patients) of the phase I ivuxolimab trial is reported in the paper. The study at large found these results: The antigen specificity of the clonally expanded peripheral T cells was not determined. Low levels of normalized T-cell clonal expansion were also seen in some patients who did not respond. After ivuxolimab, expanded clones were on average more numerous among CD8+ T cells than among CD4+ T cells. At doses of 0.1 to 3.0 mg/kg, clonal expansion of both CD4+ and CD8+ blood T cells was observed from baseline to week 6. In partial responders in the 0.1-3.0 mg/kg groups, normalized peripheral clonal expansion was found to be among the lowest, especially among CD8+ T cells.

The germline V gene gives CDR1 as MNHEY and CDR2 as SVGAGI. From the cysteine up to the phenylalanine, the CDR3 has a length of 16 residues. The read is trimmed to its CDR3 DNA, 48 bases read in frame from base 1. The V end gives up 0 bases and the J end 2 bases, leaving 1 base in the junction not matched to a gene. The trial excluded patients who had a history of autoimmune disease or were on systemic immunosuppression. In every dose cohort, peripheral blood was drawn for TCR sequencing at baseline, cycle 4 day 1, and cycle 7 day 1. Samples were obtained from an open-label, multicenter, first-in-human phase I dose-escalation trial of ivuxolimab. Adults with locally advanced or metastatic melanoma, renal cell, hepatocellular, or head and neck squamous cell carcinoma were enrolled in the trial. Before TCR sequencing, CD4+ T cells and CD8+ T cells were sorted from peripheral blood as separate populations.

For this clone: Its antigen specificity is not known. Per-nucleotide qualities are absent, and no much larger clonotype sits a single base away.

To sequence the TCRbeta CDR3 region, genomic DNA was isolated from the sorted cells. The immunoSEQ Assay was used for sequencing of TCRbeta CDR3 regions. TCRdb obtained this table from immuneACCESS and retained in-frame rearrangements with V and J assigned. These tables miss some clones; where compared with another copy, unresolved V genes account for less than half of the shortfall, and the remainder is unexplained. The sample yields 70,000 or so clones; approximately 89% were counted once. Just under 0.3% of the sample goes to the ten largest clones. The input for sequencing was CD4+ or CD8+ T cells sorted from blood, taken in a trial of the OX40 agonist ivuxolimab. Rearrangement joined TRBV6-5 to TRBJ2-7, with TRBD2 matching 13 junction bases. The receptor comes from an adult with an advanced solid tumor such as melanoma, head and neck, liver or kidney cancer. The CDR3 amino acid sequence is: CASSYSLAGGAYEQYF. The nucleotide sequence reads TGTGCCAGCAGTTACTCACTAGCGGGAGGGGCCTACGAGCAGTACTTC.